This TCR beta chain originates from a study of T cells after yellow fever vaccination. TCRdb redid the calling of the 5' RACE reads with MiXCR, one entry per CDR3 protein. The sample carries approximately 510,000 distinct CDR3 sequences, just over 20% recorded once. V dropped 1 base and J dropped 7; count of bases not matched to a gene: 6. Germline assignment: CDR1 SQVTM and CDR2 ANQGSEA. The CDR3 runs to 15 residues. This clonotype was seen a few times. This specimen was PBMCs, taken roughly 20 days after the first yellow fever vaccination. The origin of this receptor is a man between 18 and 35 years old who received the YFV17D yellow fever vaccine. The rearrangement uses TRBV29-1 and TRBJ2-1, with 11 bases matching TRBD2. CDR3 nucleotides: TGCAGCGTTGAAGGTGTGACTAGCGGGGTGAATGAGCAGTTCTTC. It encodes CSVEGVTSGVNEQFF.